A selection of T cell receptor beta chains follows, all from one sample in a study of shared clonotypes between healthy human individuals. Using immunoSEQ multiplex PCR, the repertoire was profiled, and TCRdb retains in-frame clones only, with some absent. Among about 1.5 million clones, around 97% were seen once, and the ten largest hold over 1%. Sequencing input: naive CD4+ T cells sorted from blood. These receptors were obtained from a man aged 25 to 40 in good health. CDR3s include the opening cysteine and the closing phenylalanine or tryptophan. Each record gives: V gene, CDR3 protein.

v_gene: TRBV19
CDR3aa: CASRKGRRQDHQPQHF

v_gene: TRBV10-2
CDR3aa: CASSFGQGSEAFF

v_gene: TRBV2
CDR3aa: CASTVLNTEAFF

v_gene: TRBV29-1
CDR3aa: CSVDRSSTEAFF

v_gene: TRBV9
CDR3aa: CASSGGLAGERRDTGELFF

v_gene: TRBV5-1
CDR3aa: CASSLVGREGPNYGYTF

v_gene: TRBV29-1
CDR3aa: CSVVTHTQYF

v_gene: TRBV5-1
CDR3aa: CASSSGLAGAWEQYF

v_gene: TRBV30
CDR3aa: CALRGGVAEAFF

v_gene: TRBV11-1
CDR3aa: CASSLYRASYEQYF

v_gene: TRBV6-4
CDR3aa: CASSDWGRSNVLTF